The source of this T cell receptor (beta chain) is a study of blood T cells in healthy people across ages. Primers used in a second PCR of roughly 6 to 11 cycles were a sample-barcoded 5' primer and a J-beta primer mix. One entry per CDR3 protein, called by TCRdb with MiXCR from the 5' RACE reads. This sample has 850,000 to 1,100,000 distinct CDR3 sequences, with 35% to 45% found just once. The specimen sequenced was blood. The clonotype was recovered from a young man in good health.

DNA of the CDR3: TGTGCCAGCAGCCCAGAAGGAGGGGCCAAATATGGCTACACCTTC. Its protein product is CASSPEGGAKYGYTF. V is TRBV4-2 and J is TRBJ1-2, with D perhaps matching TRBD1 (5 bases). The germline V gene has CDR1 LGHNA and CDR2 YNFKEQ. Deletions cut 4 bases from V and 5 bases from J, with 17 bases between. The CDR3 loop spans 15 amino acids.